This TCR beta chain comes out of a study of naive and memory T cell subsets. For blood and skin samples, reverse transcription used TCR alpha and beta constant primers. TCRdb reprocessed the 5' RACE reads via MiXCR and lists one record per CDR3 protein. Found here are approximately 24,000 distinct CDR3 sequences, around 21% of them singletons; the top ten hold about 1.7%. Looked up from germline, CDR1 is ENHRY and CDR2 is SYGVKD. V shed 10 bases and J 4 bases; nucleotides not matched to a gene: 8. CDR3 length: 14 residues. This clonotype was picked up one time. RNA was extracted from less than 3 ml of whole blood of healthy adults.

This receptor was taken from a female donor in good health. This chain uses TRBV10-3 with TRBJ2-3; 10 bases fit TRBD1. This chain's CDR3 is CATSPGQGPDTQYF. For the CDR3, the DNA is TGTGCCACAAGCCCGGGACAGGGGCCAGATACGCAGTATTTT.